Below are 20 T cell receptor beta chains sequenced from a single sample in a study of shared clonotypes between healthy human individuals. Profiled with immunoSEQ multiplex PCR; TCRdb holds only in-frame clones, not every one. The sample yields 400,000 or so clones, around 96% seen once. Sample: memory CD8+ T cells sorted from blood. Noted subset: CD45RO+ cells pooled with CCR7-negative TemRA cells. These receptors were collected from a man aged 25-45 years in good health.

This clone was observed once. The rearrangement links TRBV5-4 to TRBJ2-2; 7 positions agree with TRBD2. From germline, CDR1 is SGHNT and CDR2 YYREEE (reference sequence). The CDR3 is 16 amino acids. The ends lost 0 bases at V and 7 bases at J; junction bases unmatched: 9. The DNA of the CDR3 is TGTGCCAGCAGCTTGGCCGGGGGAGGGCCTGGCGGGGAGCTGTTTTTT. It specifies CASSLAGGGPGGELFF.

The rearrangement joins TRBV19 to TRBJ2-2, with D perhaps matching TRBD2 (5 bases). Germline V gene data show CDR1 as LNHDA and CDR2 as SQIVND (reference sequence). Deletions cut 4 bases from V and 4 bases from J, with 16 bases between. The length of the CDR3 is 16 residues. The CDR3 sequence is CASSRTGGYSTGELFF. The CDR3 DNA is TGTGCCAGTAGTAGAACTGGAGGTTATAGCACCGGGGAGCTGTTTTTT.

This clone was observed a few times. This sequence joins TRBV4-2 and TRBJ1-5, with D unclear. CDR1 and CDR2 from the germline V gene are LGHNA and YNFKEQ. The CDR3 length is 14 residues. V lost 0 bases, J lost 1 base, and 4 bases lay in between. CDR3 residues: CASSQDRSNQPQHF. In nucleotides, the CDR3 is TGTGCCAGCAGCCAAGACAGGAGCAATCAGCCCCAGCATTTT.

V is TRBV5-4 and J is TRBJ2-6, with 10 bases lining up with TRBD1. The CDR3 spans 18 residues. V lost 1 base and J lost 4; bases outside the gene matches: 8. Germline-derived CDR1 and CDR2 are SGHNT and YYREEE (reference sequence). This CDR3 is CASSLRDRGFSGANVLTF. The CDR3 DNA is TGTGCCAGCAGCTTGCGGGACAGGGGTTTCTCCGGGGCCAACGTCCTGACTTTC.

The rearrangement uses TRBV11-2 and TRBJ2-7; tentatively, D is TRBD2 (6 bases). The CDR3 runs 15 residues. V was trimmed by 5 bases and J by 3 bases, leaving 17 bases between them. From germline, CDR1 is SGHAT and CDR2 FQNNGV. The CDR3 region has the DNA TGTGCCAGCAGCCACCCCGGGACTTACGGCTACGAGCAGTACTTC. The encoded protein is CASSHPGTYGYEQYF.

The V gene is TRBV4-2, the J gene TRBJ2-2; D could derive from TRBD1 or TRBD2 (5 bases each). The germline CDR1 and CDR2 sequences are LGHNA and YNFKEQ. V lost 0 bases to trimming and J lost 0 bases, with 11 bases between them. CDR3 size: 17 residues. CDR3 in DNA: TGTGCCAGCAGCCAAGATCTTGGGGGAGCGAACACCGGGGAGCTGTTTTTT. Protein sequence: CASSQDLGGANTGELFF.

The CDR3 DNA reads TGTGCCAGCAGTCCGGCAGGACCGGGCAATGAGCAGTTCTTC. Translating it yields CASSPAGPGNEQFF. The chain joins TRBV28 to TRBJ2-1; D uncertain. V shed 5 bases and J shed 6 bases, with 14 bases lying between them. The CDR3 runs to 14 residues. Germline CDR1 reads MDHEN; CDR2 reads SYDVKM. The whole variable domain, remainder taken from reference TRBV28 and TRBJ2-1, is DVKVTQSSRYLVKRTGEKVFLECVQDMDHENMFWYRQDPGLGLRLIYFSYDVKMKEKGDIPEGYSVSREKKERFSLILESASTNQTSMYLCASSPAGPGNEQFFGPGTRLTVL.

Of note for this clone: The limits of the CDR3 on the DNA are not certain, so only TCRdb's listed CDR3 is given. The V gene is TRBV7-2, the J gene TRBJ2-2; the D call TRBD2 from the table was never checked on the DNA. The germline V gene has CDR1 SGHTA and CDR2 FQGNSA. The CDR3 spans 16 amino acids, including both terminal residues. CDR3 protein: CASSLGSGLRAGELFF.

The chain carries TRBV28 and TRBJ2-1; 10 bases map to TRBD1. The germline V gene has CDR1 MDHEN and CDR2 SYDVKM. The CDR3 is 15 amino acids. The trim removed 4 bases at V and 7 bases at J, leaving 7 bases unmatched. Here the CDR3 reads CASSSPGQGGNEQFF. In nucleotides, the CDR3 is TGTGCCAGCAGTTCCCCCGGACAGGGGGGGAATGAGCAGTTCTTC.

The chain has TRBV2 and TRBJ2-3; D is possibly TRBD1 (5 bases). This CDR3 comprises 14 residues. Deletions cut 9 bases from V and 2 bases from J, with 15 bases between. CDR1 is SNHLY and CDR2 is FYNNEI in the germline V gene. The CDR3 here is CASQQRQSTDTQYF. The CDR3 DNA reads TGTGCCAGTCAGCAGCGACAGTCCACAGATACGCAGTATTTT.

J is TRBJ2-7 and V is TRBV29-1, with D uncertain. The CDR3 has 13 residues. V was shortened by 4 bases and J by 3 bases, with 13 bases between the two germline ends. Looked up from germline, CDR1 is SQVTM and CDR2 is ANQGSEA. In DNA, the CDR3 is TGCAGCGTTGCCCCCGACATTTTCTACGAGCAGTACTTC. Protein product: CSVAPDIFYEQYF.

For the CDR3, the DNA is TGTGCCAGCAGTTTGGGGGGGCAGAGCTACGAGCAGTACTTC. Translating it yields CASSLGGQSYEQYF. This chain connects TRBV28 to TRBJ2-7; possibly TRBD2 for D (7 bases). Trimming cost V 3 bases and J 3 bases, with 12 bases left between them. The CDR3 contains 14 residues. Per germline, CDR1 MDHEN and CDR2 SYDVKM.

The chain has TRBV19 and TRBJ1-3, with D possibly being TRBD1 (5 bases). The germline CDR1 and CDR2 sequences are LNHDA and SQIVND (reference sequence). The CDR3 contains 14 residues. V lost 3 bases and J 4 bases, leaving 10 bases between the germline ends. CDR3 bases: TGTGCCAGTAGTATTGGGCAGGGAGGAAACACCATATATTTT. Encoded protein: CASSIGQGGNTIYF.

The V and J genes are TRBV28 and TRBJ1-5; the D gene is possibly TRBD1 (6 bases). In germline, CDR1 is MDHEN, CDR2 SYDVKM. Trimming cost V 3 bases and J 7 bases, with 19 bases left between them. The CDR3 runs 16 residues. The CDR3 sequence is CASSFLFRQALQPQHF. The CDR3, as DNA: TGTGCCAGCAGTTTTTTATTTCGACAGGCGCTACAGCCCCAGCATTTT.

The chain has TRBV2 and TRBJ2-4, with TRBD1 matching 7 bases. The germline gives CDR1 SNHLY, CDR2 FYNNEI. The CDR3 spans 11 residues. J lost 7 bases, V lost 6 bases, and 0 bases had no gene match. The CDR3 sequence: CASRQGNIQYF. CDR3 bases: TGTGCCAGCAGACAGGGGAACATTCAGTACTTC.

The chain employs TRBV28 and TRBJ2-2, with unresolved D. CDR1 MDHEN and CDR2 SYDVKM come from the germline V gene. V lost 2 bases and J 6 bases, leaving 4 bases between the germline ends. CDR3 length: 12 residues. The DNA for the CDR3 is TGTGCCAGCAGTTTAAACGCCGGGGAGCTGTTTTTT. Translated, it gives CASSLNAGELFF.

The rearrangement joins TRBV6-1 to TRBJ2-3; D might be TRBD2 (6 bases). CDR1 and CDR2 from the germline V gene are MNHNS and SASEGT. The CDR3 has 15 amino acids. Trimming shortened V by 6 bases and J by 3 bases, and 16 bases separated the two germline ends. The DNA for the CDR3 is TGTGCCAGCAGCCCCCCAGCGGCGGGAACAGATACGCAGTATTTT. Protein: CASSPPAAGTDTQYF.

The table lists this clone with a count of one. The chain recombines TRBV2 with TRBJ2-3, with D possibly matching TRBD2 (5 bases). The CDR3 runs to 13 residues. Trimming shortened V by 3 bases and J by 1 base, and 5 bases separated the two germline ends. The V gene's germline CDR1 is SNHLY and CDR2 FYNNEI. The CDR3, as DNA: TGTGCCAGCAGTGATAGCGGCACAGATACGCAGTATTTT. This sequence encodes CASSDSGTDTQYF.

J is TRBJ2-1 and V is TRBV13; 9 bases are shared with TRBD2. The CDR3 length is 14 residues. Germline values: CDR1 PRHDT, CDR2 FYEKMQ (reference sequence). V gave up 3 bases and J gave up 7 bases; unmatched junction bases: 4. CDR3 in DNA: TGTGCCAGCAGCTTTGGGACTAGCTTGAATGAGCAGTTCTTC. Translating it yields CASSFGTSLNEQFF.

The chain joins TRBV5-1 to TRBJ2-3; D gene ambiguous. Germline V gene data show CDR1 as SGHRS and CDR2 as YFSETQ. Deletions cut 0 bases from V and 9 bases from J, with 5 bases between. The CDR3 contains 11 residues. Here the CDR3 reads CASSLAFTQYF. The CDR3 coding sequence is TGCGCCAGCAGCTTGGCCTTCACGCAGTATTTT.